The text below deals with one T cell receptor (beta chain). Clones were sequenced by immunoSEQ multiplex PCR, and TCRdb holds only the in-frame ones, with some missing. The sample lists some 120,000 clones; about 85% were seen once. This CDR3 spans 16 amino acids. Trimming removed 1 base from V and 3 bases from J; junction bases left unmatched: 7. Germline CDR1 reads SGHVS; CDR2 reads FQNEAQ. The data are from a study of T cell responses to AZD1222 COVID-19 vaccine. The sample here was peripheral blood, taken 28 days after the second AZD1222 dose. The J gene is TRBJ1-1, the V gene TRBV7-8, with TRBD1 matching 8 bases. The clonotype comes from an adult who received the AZD1222 COVID-19 vaccine. CDR3 loop: CASSLGSRGRDTEAFF. The CDR3, as DNA: TGTGCCAGCAGCTTAGGGTCCAGGGGGCGAGACACTGAAGCTTTCTTT.